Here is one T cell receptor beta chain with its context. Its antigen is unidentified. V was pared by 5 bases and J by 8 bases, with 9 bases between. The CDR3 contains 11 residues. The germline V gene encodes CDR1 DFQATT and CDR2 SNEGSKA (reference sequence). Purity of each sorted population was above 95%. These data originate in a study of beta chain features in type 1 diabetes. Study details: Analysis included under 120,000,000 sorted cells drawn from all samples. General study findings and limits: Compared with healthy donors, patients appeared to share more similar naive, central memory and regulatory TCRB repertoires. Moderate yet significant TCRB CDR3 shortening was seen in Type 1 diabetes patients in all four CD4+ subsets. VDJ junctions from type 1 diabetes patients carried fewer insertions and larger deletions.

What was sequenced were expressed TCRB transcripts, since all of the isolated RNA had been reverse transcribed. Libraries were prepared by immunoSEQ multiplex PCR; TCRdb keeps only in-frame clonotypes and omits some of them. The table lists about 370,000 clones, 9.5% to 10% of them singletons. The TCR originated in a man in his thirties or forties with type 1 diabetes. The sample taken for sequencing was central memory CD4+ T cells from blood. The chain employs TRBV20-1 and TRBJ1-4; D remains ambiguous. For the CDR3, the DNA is TGCAGTGCTGTGGATTGGGAAAAACTGTTTTTT. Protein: CSAVDWEKLFF.